One T cell receptor (beta chain) is described in this entry. This clonotype was seen only a few times. Its antigen remains undetermined. No much larger clone exists at a distance of one base, and base qualities are not known. This specimen belongs to a study of human T cells and chemical hapten exposure (dated by TCRdb to about 2021). Regarding the study in general: For sensitization, 2% DPC in acetone was applied to a 2 cm by 2 cm area of upper inner arm skin. Patch testing was done on the upper back using Finn chambers containing 0.01% DPC, and results were scored after 6 days according to International Contact Dermatitis Research Group standards. Alopecia areata with under or over 50% scalp involvement, alopecia totalis and alopecia universalis were represented in the patient cohort, which was mostly female. Blood samples were taken from patients before sensitization (week 0) and at 2, 6 and about 24 weeks after DPC sensitization. Peripheral blood TCR repertoire changes were tracked in vivo in alopecia patients during primary and secondary sensitization to the hapten diphenylcyclopropenone (DPC). About 30 alopecia patients provided blood for TCR sequencing at one to four time points (pre-sensitization, 2, 6 and 24 weeks). The libraries were sequenced as a pool, and the TCR yield per sample differed mostly because of small variations in library volumes within the pool. Weekly therapeutic DPC doses were additionally applied to the scalp of patients throughout the roughly 25-week study period.

The method was RACE. Sequencing was carried out with a NextSeq 500. Library preparation attached unique molecular identifiers to individual cDNA molecules for quantitative, reproducible TCR counting. Both TCR alpha and TCR beta chains were sequenced from each blood RNA sample. The published analysis was carried out like this. Samples had a median of about 96,000 TCRs, with a range from about 23,224 to 750,000. The Decombinator software suite was used to annotate the V, J and CDR3 of the TCR reads. For PS versus PT1 abundance plots, all samples were subsampled to the same number of TCRs (28,000). Expanded TCRs were defined as absent before sensitization and observed at least eight times at the 2-week time point. TCRdb itself trimmed the public reads at Q25 with fastp, ran MiXCR and retained productive beta chains. CDR3 protein duplicates are merged, each entry listing the most common genes and DNA. The V and J calls reflect TCRdb's pipeline rather than the authors' work. The sample profile shows approximately 90,000 distinct CDR3 sequences; approximately 10% of them were found once. The ten largest clones take up 2.2% of the sample.

The CDR3 sequence holds 14 residues, the cysteine and phenylalanine included. The CDR3 DNA has 42 bases and is translated from base 1. Trimming takes 2 bases off V and 5 bases off J; junction bases not matched to a gene: 4. The germline V gene (reference sequence) yields SGHNT for CDR1 and YYREEE for CDR2. The time point label, read with the paper, signifies: patch test 2, 6 weeks after DPC sensitization. Per the publication, the treatment or condition label means: therapeutic diphenylcyclopropenone sensitization with weekly scalp DPC. Blood at each patch-test visit was drawn before the patch test was applied. Patients were considered eligible if aged 18 to 70, diagnosed with alopecia and deemed suitable for DPC therapy, and patients were excluded if pregnant. Total RNA was isolated from unfractionated whole blood collected in Tempus Blood RNA tubes. Paper-wide results and their limitations: Compared with pre-sensitization or healthy control sets, expanded TCRs formed significantly more large CDR3 similarity clusters, which is consistent with antigen-driven responses. Patch test score was positively correlated with the number of PT1 expanded TCRs, with significance at thresholds 8, 16 and 32 but not at 4. The number of TCRs above 1 in 1000 frequency did not change with DPC sensitization; there was no evidence of global repertoire structure alterations. Because all patients had alopecia, a presumed autoimmune disease, the immune response of the patients might differ from that of healthy individuals. After repeated subsampling, the strength of the expansion versus patch-test correlation and the threshold at which it became significant changed.

Material: whole blood, obtained in connection with sensitization to the hapten diphenylcyclopropenone (DPC). This chain is built from TRBV5-4 and TRBJ2-3; 8 of the junction bases match TRBD1. The origin of this receptor is a man aged 35 to 55 with alopecia areata. Some clones in this sample may be carry-over from other donors' samples. In nucleotides, the sequence is TGTGCCAGCAGCTTAGGACAGGGCAAAGATACGCAGTATTTT. It specifies CASSLGQGKDTQYF.